This T cell receptor (beta chain) comes out of a study of beta chain features in type 1 diabetes. Study-wide points: Among all four CD4+ subsets, Type 1 diabetes patients had TCRB CDR3s that were moderately but significantly shorter.

About this clone: No antigen is known for it.

Per germline, CDR1 SGDLS and CDR2 YYNGEE. The CDR3 is 15 residues long. After removal of 3 bases from V and 5 bases from J, the junction contained 6 bases not matched to a gene. Since all of the isolated RNA was reverse transcribed, expressed TCRB transcripts were what got sequenced. This table comes from immunoSEQ multiplex PCR, and its TCRdb copy is limited to in-frame clones, with some not included. The data show around 500,000 clones, about an eighth seen once. Stem cell-like memory, regulatory, central memory and naive CD4+ cells were sorted via CD45RO/CCR7/CD25/CD127/CD95/CD27. The sequence was collected from a woman aged 18 to 35 in good health. The sequenced sample consisted of naive CD4+ T cells from blood. The chain couples TRBV9 to TRBJ2-2; 8 nucleotides agree with TRBD1. CDR3 in DNA: TGTGCCAGCAGCGCCCTACAGGGGGGTACCGGGGAGCTGTTTTTT. This sequence encodes CASSALQGGTGELFF.